The next 32 T cell receptor beta chains were all read from a single sample in a study of blood T cell repertoires in COVID-19. TCRdb's table, derived via immunoSEQ multiplex PCR, lists solely in-frame clones and lacks some. The sample holds tens of thousands of clones, roughly 78% seen once. Sequencing was performed on peripheral blood. The receptors stem from a human donor in a cohort sampled during active COVID-19.

As for this clone: The sample contains more than one DNA sequence encoding this CDR3. The V and J genes are TRBV7-2 and TRBJ2-7, with D possibly TRBD1 on 5 matching bases. This CDR3 region has 13 residues. V was trimmed by 1 base and J by 1 base, leaving 5 bases between them. The V gene's germline CDR1 is SGHTA and CDR2 FQGNSA. CDR3 residues: CASSLDRSYEQYF. The CDR3 DNA sequence: TGTGCCAGCAGCTTAGACAGGTCCTACGAGCAGTACTTC.

This chain joins TRBV7-9 and TRBJ2-7, with D tentatively TRBD2 (5 bases). The CDR3 is 14 residues long. V was cut by 2 bases and J by 0 bases, with 8 bases left in between. In germline, CDR1 is SEHNR, CDR2 FQNEAQ (reference sequence). The CDR3 nucleotides read TGTGCCAGCAGCTTAAGCGGCAGCTCCTACGAGCAGTACTTC. Residues: CASSLSGSSYEQYF.

The CDR3 coding sequence is TGTGCCAGCACCGGGAGGAATAATGAAAAACTGTTTTTT. Protein sequence: CASTGRNNEKLFF. The genes are TRBV27 and TRBJ1-4, with D unresolved. Germline V gives CDR1 MNHEY, CDR2 SMNVEV (reference sequence). V was shortened by 7 bases and J by 4 bases, with 10 bases between the two germline ends. The CDR3 loop spans 13 amino acids.

This clone showed up just once. A read error may account for a junction end that differs from germline. The V call is TRBV2, the J call TRBJ2-7, with 12 bases matching TRBD1. Germline V lookup: CDR1 SNHLY, CDR2 FYNNEI. CDR3 length: 14 residues. The CDR3 DNA reads TGTGCCAGCTGTGAGGGACAGGGGGCGTGGGAGCAGTACTTC. It translates to CASCEGQGAWEQYF. The variable domain in full, completed from reference TRBV2 and TRBJ2-7, reads EPEVTQTPSHQVTQMGQEVILRCVPISNHLYFYWYRQILGQKVEFLVSFYNNEISEKSEIFDDQFSVERPDGSNFTLKIRSTKLEDSAMYFCASCEGQGAWEQYFGPGTRLTVT.

V usage is TRBV7-2 and J usage is TRBJ2-5; no clear D. The CDR3 contains 13 residues. From germline, CDR1 is SGHTA and CDR2 FQGNSA. The V end lost 1 base, the J end lost 6 bases, and 9 bases lay between the germline ends. The CDR3 bases are TGTGCCAGCAGCTTAGGACATTCGCAGACCCAGTACTTC. Amino acids: CASSLGHSQTQYF.

The chain combines TRBV4-3 with TRBJ1-1; a possible D gene is TRBD1 (5 bases). V was clipped by 0 bases and J by 5 bases, with 13 bases between them. Germline CDR1 and CDR2: LGHNA and YSLEER. The CDR3 sequence is 15 residues long. For the CDR3, the DNA is TGCGCCAGCAGCCAAGAAAGGGACTACGAGACTGAAGCTTTCTTT. Translation: CASSQERDYETEAFF.

This clone was counted a single time. The rearrangement links TRBV19 to TRBJ2-7; tentative D call: TRBD1 (6 bases). The V and J ends lost 3 bases and 6 bases respectively, with 18 bases between them. Germline lookup yields CDR1 LNHDA and CDR2 SQIVND (reference sequence). The CDR3 consists of 15 residues. In DNA, the CDR3 is TGTGCCAGTAGTATGAGGGAACAGGGATGGGGCGAGCAGTACTTC. It is translated as CASSMREQGWGEQYF.

J is TRBJ1-1 and V is TRBV5-1; the D gene is possibly TRBD1 (6 bases). Trimming stripped 2 bases from V and 1 base from J, with 18 bases between. This CDR3 has 17 amino acids. Germline CDR1 SGHRS, CDR2 YFSETQ. The CDR3 bases are TGCGCCAGCAGCTTCAGGGGTCTATCCCTAAAGAACACTGAAGCTTTCTTT. Protein: CASSFRGLSLKNTEAFF.

This rearrangement joins TRBV19 to TRBJ2-5, with D perhaps TRBD2 (6 bases). Germline CDR1 reads LNHDA; CDR2 reads SQIVND (reference sequence). Trimming took 0 bases from V and 5 from J, leaving 13 bases between them. The CDR3 extends over 15 amino acids. CDR3 sequence: CASSIDPAAGETQYF. The CDR3 DNA follows: TGTGCCAGTAGTATAGATCCAGCGGCGGGGGAGACCCAGTACTTC.

The chain couples TRBV6-5 to TRBJ1-2, with 8 bases fitting TRBD1. Trimming took 6 bases from V and 4 from J; bases not matched to a gene: 10. The CDR3 extends over 15 amino acids. Germline values: CDR1 MNHEY, CDR2 SVGAGI. CDR3 amino acids: CASRVSGTGVYGYTF. The CDR3 region has the DNA TGTGCCAGCAGGGTATCCGGGACAGGAGTCTATGGCTACACCTTC.

The sample holds one count of this clone. The gene calls are TRBV5-6 and TRBJ1-2; 10 bases line up with TRBD1. Germline CDR1 SGHDT, CDR2 YYEEEE. J gave up 1 base and V 3 bases, and 6 bases lay outside the gene matches. The CDR3 covers 16 residues. The DNA for the CDR3 is TGTGCCAGCAGCTCACCGGGACAGGGGAATAACTATGGCTACACCTTC. Translating it yields CASSSPGQGNNYGYTF.

The chain couples TRBV29-1 to TRBJ2-7, with D possibly TRBD2 on 5 matching bases. Germline V gene data show CDR1 as SQVTM and CDR2 as ANQGSEA. The CDR3 contains 12 residues. The V gene lost 6 bases and the J gene lost 2 bases, with 11 bases spanning the gap. The CDR3, as DNA: TGCAGCGTAGTCCCGAGGGCCTACGAGCAGTACTTC. The encoded protein is CSVVPRAYEQYF.

V usage is TRBV7-3 and J usage is TRBJ2-3; 7 bases align to TRBD2. The length of the CDR3 is 13 residues. The V gene's germline CDR1 is SGHTA and CDR2 FQGTGA. With 7 bases clipped from V and 7 bases from J, the junction kept 8 bases outside the gene matches. This CDR3 is CASKGGSGNTQYF. The CDR3 bases are TGTGCCAGCAAAGGCGGGAGCGGGAATACGCAGTATTTT.

The V call is TRBV4-1, the J call TRBJ1-1; D call uncertain. The V and J ends lost 0 bases and 3 bases respectively, with 14 bases between them. Germline CDR1 is MGHRA and CDR2 is YSYEKL. The CDR3 is 16 amino acids. The CDR3 sequence is CASSQDQEGRDTEAFF. CDR3 sequence (DNA): TGCGCCAGCAGCCAAGATCAAGAGGGTAGGGACACTGAAGCTTTCTTT.

V and J are TRBV5-8 and TRBJ1-6; 7 positions match TRBD1. Germline CDR1 SGHTS, CDR2 YDEGEE. V shed 3 bases, J shed 1 base, and the junction held 10 bases outside the gene matches. The CDR3 has 18 amino acids. The CDR3 spells CASSWEQGLGSYNSPLHF. The CDR3 DNA reads TGTGCCAGCAGCTGGGAACAGGGGTTGGGGTCCTATAATTCACCCCTCCACTTT.

The rearrangement joins TRBV9 to TRBJ1-2; a possible D gene is TRBD1 (6 bases). The CDR3 covers 13 residues. The germline V gene has CDR1 SGDLS and CDR2 YYNGEE. V lost 0 bases to trimming and J lost 7 bases, with 10 bases between them. The CDR3 DNA reads as TGTGCCAGCAGCGTAGGCCCAGGGGCTGGCTACACCTTC. This encodes CASSVGPGAGYTF.

V and J are TRBV6-1 and TRBJ1-6, with D perhaps TRBD1 (6 bases). CDR1 is MNHNS, CDR2 SASEGT, per germline. The CDR3 length is 16 residues. V gave up 1 base and J gave up 10 bases, with 17 bases separating them. Here the CDR3 DNA reads TGTGCCAGCAGTGAAGGTGCCGCCAGGGGTTTATCACCCCTCCACTTT. This codes for CASSEGAARGLSPLHF.

The genes are TRBV4-1 and TRBJ2-6; D gene uncertain. Germline CDR1 is MGHRA and CDR2 is YSYEKL. V gave up 0 bases and J gave up 2 bases, with 5 bases separating them. CDR3 length: 15 amino acids. The CDR3: CASSQDQAGANVLTF. CDR3 in DNA: TGCGCCAGCAGCCAAGATCAGGCTGGGGCCAACGTCCTGACTTTC.

This clone was observed a handful of times. The chain combines TRBV10-3 with TRBJ1-1, with TRBD1 matching 9 bases. CDR1 and CDR2 (germline): ENHRY, SYGVKD. After removal of 6 bases from V and 0 bases from J, the junction contained 5 bases not matched to a gene. The CDR3 extends over 15 amino acids. As DNA, the CDR3 is TGTGCCATCAGGGGACAGGGAAGGATGAACACTGAAGCTTTCTTT. The encoded protein is CAIRGQGRMNTEAFF.

The chain combines TRBV7-3 with TRBJ2-3; possible D gene TRBD2, 6 bases. In germline, CDR1 is SGHTA, CDR2 FQGTGA. Trimming shortened V by 4 bases and J by 4 bases, and 18 bases separated the two germline ends. This CDR3 contains 16 residues. CDR3 loop: CASSSKAGGAPDTQYF. The CDR3 bases are TGTGCCAGCAGCTCAAAGGCGGGCGGGGCCCCAGATACGCAGTATTTT.

The sample holds a few counts of this clone. The chain combines TRBV30 with TRBJ1-2, with 9 nucleotides matching TRBD1. V lost 1 base, J lost 4 bases, and 7 bases stayed unmatched. CDR3 length: 15 amino acids. CDR1 is GTSNPN and CDR2 is SVGIG in the germline V gene (reference sequence). The CDR3: CAWSARQGGGYGYTF. Here the CDR3 DNA reads TGTGCCTGGAGTGCGCGACAGGGGGGTGGCTATGGCTACACCTTC.

Notes on this clone: Within the sample, other DNA sequences also encode this same CDR3. CDR3 bases: TGTGCCAGCTCACCAGGGACAGGTAATCAGCCCCAGCATTTT. Amino acids: CASSPGTGNQPQHF. The V gene is TRBV18, the J gene TRBJ1-5; 8 nucleotides agree with TRBD1. V gave up 2 bases and J gave up 4 bases; unmatched junction bases: 1. Germline assignment: CDR1 KGHSH and CDR2 LQKENI. This CDR3 contains 14 residues.

The genes are TRBV9 and TRBJ1-4, with D perhaps matching TRBD1 (6 bases). Germline CDR1 and CDR2: SGDLS and YYNGEE. The CDR3 spans 15 residues. V lost 4 bases and J lost 0, with 10 bases in between. CDR3 DNA: TGTGCCAGCAGCCGGGACATGACAACTAATGAAAAACTGTTTTTT. Amino acids: CASSRDMTTNEKLFF.

This clone occurred once. This CDR3 is CASSLRANTEAFF. The CDR3, as DNA: TGTGCCAGCAGTTTGCGGGCGAACACTGAAGCTTTCTTT. V and J are TRBV12-3 or TRBV12-4 and TRBJ1-1, with D hard to call. The V gene lost 3 bases and the J gene lost 1 base, with 6 bases spanning the gap. The CDR3 has 13 residues.

The V call is TRBV5-1, the J call TRBJ2-7; D is unresolved. This CDR3 comprises 16 residues. V was trimmed by 0 bases and J by 0 bases, leaving 13 bases between them. From germline, CDR1 is SGHRS and CDR2 YFSETQ. The CDR3 is CASSLDLLTNSYEQYF. CDR3 bases: TGCGCCAGCAGCTTGGATCTGCTTACAAACTCCTACGAGCAGTACTTC.

This clone was counted only a few times. V usage is TRBV9 and J usage is TRBJ2-5; no clear D. This CDR3 comprises 15 residues. Germline values: CDR1 SGDLS, CDR2 YYNGEE. Trimming removed 0 bases from V and 4 bases from J, with 13 bases in between. The CDR3 sequence is CASSVGPASTETQYF. The CDR3 DNA reads as TGTGCCAGCAGCGTAGGGCCCGCATCCACAGAGACCCAGTACTTC. Using reference TRBV9 and TRBJ2-5 for the parts outside the CDR3, the full variable domain is DSGVTQTPKHLITATGQRVTLRCSPRSGDLSVYWYQQSLDQGLQFLIQYYNGEERAKGNILERFSAQQFPDLHSELNLSSLELGDSALYFCASSVGPASTETQYFGPGTRLLVL.

This clone was detected a few times. This chain joins TRBV14 and TRBJ2-2; D may be TRBD1 (6 bases). CDR3 length: 16 residues. Germline CDR1 and CDR2: SGHDN and FVKESK. Trimming removed 4 bases at V and 4 bases at J, with 16 bases between. CDR3 bases: TGTGCCAGCAGCCTTACGCCACCGACAGGCACCGGGGAGCTGTTTTTT. Translating gives CASSLTPPTGTGELFF.

This sequence joins TRBV7-9 and TRBJ1-5; no reliable D call. The germline V gene encodes CDR1 SEHNR and CDR2 FQNEAQ (reference sequence). CDR3 size: 15 residues. The ends were cut back, 1 base at V and 2 bases at J, with 9 bases in the middle. The CDR3 sequence: CASSLGVFGNQPQHF. As DNA, the CDR3 is TGTGCCAGCAGCTTAGGTGTCTTCGGCAATCAGCCCCAGCATTTT.

CDR3 bases: TGTGCCAGCAGGGATGACAGGGGGGGCTACAATGAGCAGTTCTTC. This gives the protein CASRDDRGGYNEQFF. The V and J genes are TRBV2 and TRBJ2-1; 9 bases are a match to TRBD1. J gave up 3 bases and V 6 bases, and 6 bases lay outside the gene matches. This CDR3 comprises 15 residues. Per the germline V gene, CDR1 is SNHLY and CDR2 is FYNNEI.

This rearrangement joins TRBV19 to TRBJ2-7, with unresolved D. CDR1 LNHDA and CDR2 SQIVND come from the germline V gene (reference sequence). There are 15 residues in the CDR3. The germline V and J ends were trimmed by 0 bases and 5 bases, with 14 bases remaining between them. The CDR3 is CASSIDHLNPHEQYF. DNA of the CDR3: TGTGCCAGTAGTATAGATCATCTAAACCCCCACGAGCAGTACTTC.

The chain combines TRBV5-4 with TRBJ2-3; D is possibly TRBD2 (7 bases). Germline CDR1 is SGHNT and CDR2 is YYREEE (reference sequence). V shed 0 bases and J shed 2 bases, with 10 bases lying between them. The CDR3 length is 15 residues. The CDR3: CASSLVGGATDTQYF. The CDR3 DNA is TGTGCCAGCAGCTTGGTTGGGGGGGCCACAGATACGCAGTATTTT.

This clone was seen only once. The CDR3 loop is CASSLLAGGPQETQYF. The CDR3 DNA is TGTGCCAGCAGCTTATTAGCGGGGGGGCCGCAAGAGACCCAGTACTTC. The V call is TRBV9, the J call TRBJ2-5; 11 positions agree with TRBD2. CDR1 is SGDLS and CDR2 is YYNGEE in the germline V gene. This CDR3 has 16 residues. Trimming took 4 bases from V and 2 from J; bases not matched to a gene: 7.